Each of the 6 T cell receptor beta chains below was sequenced from the same sample in a study of T cell repertoires in cytomegalovirus infection. Which antigens these TCRs recognize remains unknown. From the reads, TCRdb called clonotypes with MiXCR, one entry per CDR3 protein. The data show 700,000 to 950,000 distinct CDR3 sequences, around a third seen once. Sequenced here: cultured CD8+ T cells from PBMCs, sampled from culture after CMV antigen stimulation. The receptors here all came from a human donor in good health (CMV status not recorded). Some clones in this sample may be carry-over from other donors' samples.

This clonotype occurred a few times. This sequence joins TRBV2 and TRBJ2-3; 7 nucleotides line up with TRBD2. The germline V gene encodes CDR1 SNHLY and CDR2 FYNNEI. Losses at the gene ends were 3 bases for V and 3 bases for J; bases not matched to a gene: 6. CDR3 length equals 15 residues. CDR3 protein: CASSERLSGTDTQYF. DNA of the CDR3: TGTGCCAGCAGTGAGAGGCTTAGCGGGACAGATACGCAGTATTTT. Filled out from reference TRBV2 and TRBJ2-3, the complete variable domain reads EPEVTQTPSHQVTQMGQEVILRCVPISNHLYFYWYRQILGQKVEFLVSFYNNEISEKSEIFDDQFSVERPDGSNFTLKIRSTKLEDSAMYFCASSERLSGTDTQYFGPGTRLTVL.

CDR3 coding DNA: TGCAGTGCCAGGGGGCTGGTTGACAATGAGCAGTTCTTC. Encoded protein: CSARGLVDNEQFF. The chain carries TRBV20-1 and TRBJ2-1; 8 bases align to TRBD1. The germline V gene has CDR1 DFQATT and CDR2 SNEGSKA (reference sequence). V gave up 6 bases and J gave up 5 bases; unmatched junction bases: 6. The length of the CDR3 is 13 residues.

The V and J genes are TRBV6-6 and TRBJ2-5, with 9 bases fitting TRBD2. The trim removed 0 bases at V and 0 bases at J, leaving 14 bases unmatched. The CDR3 is 20 residues long. Germline V gene sequence: CDR1 MNHNY, CDR2 SVGAGI (reference sequence). In nucleotides, the CDR3 is TGTGCCAGCAGTTACTCTCGGCTGGGCGGGGCTAGCGGGGACCAAGAGACCCAGTACTTC. Residues: CASSYSRLGGASGDQETQYF.

The chain employs TRBV10-3 and TRBJ2-2; D gene ambiguous. The CDR3 contains 12 residues. Germline V lookup: CDR1 ENHRY, CDR2 SYGVKD. Between the trimmed V and J ends, which lost 4 bases and 3 bases, there was a span of 3 bases. CDR3 sequence (DNA): TGTGCCATCAGTGGAGACACCGGGGAGCTGTTTTTT. Encoded protein: CAISGDTGELFF.

This chain connects TRBV4-1 to TRBJ2-1; D perhaps matches TRBD2 (5 bases). The CDR3 loop spans 15 amino acids. Trimming shortened V by 3 bases and J by 4 bases, and 13 bases separated the two germline ends. CDR1 and CDR2 (germline): MGHRA, YSYEKL. CDR3 region: CASSQPGLSYNEQFF. The CDR3 coding sequence is TGCGCCAGCAGCCAGCCGGGATTATCATACAATGAGCAGTTCTTC.

CDR3 loop: CASSPGLPLYEQYF. The CDR3 DNA reads TGTGCCAGCAGTCCGGGACTACCTCTCTACGAGCAGTACTTC. This rearrangement joins TRBV6-1 to TRBJ2-7; the match to TRBD2 covers 7 bases. This CDR3 region has 14 residues. J was trimmed by 3 bases and V by 5 bases; bases with no gene match: 7. The germline V gene has CDR1 MNHNS and CDR2 SASEGT.